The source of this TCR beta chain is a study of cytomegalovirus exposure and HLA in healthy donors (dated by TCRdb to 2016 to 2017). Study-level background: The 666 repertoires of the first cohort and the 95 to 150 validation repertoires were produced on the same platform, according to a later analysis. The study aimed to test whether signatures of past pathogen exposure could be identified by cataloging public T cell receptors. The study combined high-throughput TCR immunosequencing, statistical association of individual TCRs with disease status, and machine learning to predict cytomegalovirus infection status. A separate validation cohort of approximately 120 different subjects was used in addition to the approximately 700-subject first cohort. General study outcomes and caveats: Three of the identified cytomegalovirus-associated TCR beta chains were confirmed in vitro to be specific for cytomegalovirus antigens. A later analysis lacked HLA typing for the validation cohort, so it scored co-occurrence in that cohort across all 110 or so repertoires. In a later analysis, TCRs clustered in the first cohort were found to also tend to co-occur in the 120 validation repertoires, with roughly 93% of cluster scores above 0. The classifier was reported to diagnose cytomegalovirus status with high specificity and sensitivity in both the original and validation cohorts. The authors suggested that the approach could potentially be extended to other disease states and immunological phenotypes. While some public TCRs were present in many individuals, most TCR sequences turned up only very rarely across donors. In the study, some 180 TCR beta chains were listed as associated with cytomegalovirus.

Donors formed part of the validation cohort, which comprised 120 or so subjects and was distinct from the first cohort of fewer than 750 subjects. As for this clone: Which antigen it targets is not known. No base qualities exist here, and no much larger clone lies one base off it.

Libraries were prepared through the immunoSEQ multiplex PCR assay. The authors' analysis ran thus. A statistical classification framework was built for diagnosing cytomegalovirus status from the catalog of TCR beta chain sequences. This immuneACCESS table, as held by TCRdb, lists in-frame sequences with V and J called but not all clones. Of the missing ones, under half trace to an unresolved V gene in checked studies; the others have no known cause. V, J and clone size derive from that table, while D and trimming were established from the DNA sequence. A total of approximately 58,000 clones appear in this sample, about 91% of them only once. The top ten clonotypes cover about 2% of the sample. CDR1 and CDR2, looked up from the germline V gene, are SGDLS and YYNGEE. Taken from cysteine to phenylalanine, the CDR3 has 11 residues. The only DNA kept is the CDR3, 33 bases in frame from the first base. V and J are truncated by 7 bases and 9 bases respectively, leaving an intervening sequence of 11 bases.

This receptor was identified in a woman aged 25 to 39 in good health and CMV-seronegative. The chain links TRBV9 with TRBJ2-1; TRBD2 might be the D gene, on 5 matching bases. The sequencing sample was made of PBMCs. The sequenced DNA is TGTGCCAGCTCACGTAGCGCTGAGCAGTTCTTC. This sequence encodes CASSRSAEQFF.